Listed below are T cell receptor beta chains from one sample, sequenced in a study of CD8 T cells in Susac syndrome. TCRdb processed the immunoSEQ multiplex PCR reads anew with MiXCR; each CDR3 protein has one entry. The sample has 75,000 to 95,000 distinct CDR3 sequences, 96% seen once. The sample comprised CD8+ T cells from PBMCs. All receptors come from a human donor with Susac syndrome. Each CDR3 is given with its conserved first and last residue. Each record gives: CDR3 length, D gene, V gene, clone size, J gene, CDR3 protein, CDR3 DNA. D genes are given only for firm matches. Clone size is given for some rows only: seen once, a few or many times, or a class if the clone is expanded.

>15|-|TRBV3-1|-|TRBJ2-1
CASSQEGGPPNEQFF
TGTGCCAGCAGCCAAGAGGGGGGCCCCCCCAATGAGCAGTTCTTC
>11|-|TRBV29-1|-|TRBJ1-1
CSVKEGPEAFF
TGCAGCGTTAAGGAGGGACCTGAAGCTTTCTTT
>14|-|TRBV15|-|TRBJ1-1
CATSRDLEFAEAFF
TGTGCCACCAGCAGAGATCTTGAATTTGCTGAAGCTTTCTTT
>11|TRBD1|TRBV20-1|-|TRBJ2-7
CSADRGSEQYF
TGCAGTGCTGACAGGGGGAGCGAGCAGTACTTC
>13|-|TRBV24-1|-|TRBJ2-1
CATSDSGTLTWFF
TGTGCCACCAGTGATTCGGGGACGTTAACGTGGTTCTTC
>13|TRBD2|TRBV20-1|-|TRBJ2-7
CSATSGGFGEQYF
TGCAGTGCTACCTCGGGGGGTTTCGGCGAGCAGTACTTC
>10|-|TRBV20-1|once|TRBJ1-2
CSAGGDGYTF
TGCAGTGCTGGGGGAGATGGCTACACCTTC
>13|-|TRBV7-9|-|TRBJ2-5
CASSFRGEETQYF
TGTGCCAGCAGCTTTCGGGGTGAAGAGACCCAGTACTTC
>15|-|TRBV28|-|TRBJ2-1
CASRHHRGAYNEQFF
TGTGCCAGCAGACATCACCGGGGAGCCTACAATGAGCAGTTCTTC
>12|-|TRBV12-3/TRBV12-4|-|TRBJ1-1
CASTIFGQEAFF
TGTGCCAGCACCATTTTCGGACAGGAAGCTTTCTTT
>18|TRBD2|TRBV6-1|once|TRBJ2-3
CASSEWGLAGGKADTQYF
TGTGCCAGCAGTGAATGGGGACTAGCGGGGGGGAAGGCAGATACGCAGTATTTT
>14|-|TRBV5-1|-|TRBJ1-1
CASSGGAAYTEAFF
TGCGCCAGCAGCGGGGGGGCAGCCTACACTGAAGCTTTCTTT
>17|-|TRBV7-2|-|TRBJ2-2
CASSSVVGVRNTGELFF
TGTGCCAGCAGCTCCGTCGTAGGGGTTAGGAACACCGGGGAGCTGTTTTTT
>15|-|TRBV19|-|TRBJ1-5
CASTPQGRGNQPQHF
TGTGCCAGTACCCCGCAGGGTAGGGGCAATCAGCCCCAGCATTTT
>16|TRBD1|TRBV5-6|-|TRBJ2-2
CASSFPIGQGNGELFF
TGTGCCAGCAGCTTCCCCATCGGACAGGGGAACGGGGAGCTGTTTTTT
>16|TRBD2|TRBV25-1|once|TRBJ2-5
CASSESSGGARETQYF
TGTGCCAGCAGTGAATCTAGCGGGGGGGCTCGGGAGACCCAGTACTTC
>14|-|TRBV9|-|TRBJ1-3
CASSADSSGNTIYF
TGTGCCAGCAGCGCGGACAGCTCTGGAAACACCATATATTTT
>11|-|TRBV20-1|-|TRBJ1-2
CSAAGIYGYTF
TGCAGTGCTGCCGGGATTTATGGCTACACCTTC
>15|TRBD1|TRBV20-1|-|TRBJ1-2
CSASTSGQGNYGYTF
TGCAGTGCTTCCACCTCGGGACAGGGGAACTATGGCTACACCTTC
>14|TRBD1|TRBV27|once|TRBJ1-1
CASSWTGGGTEAFF
TGTGCCAGCAGTTGGACAGGGGGCGGCACTGAAGCTTTCTTT
>15|-|TRBV7-2|-|TRBJ1-1
CASSSWGSLNTEAFF
TGTGCCAGCAGCTCATGGGGCAGCTTGAACACTGAAGCTTTCTTT
>15|TRBD2|TRBV20-1|-|TRBJ2-3
CSAHSGGDGPDTQYF
TGCAGTGCCCATAGCGGGGGGGACGGCCCAGATACGCAGTATTTT
>14|-|TRBV7-2|-|TRBJ2-4
CASSLGGDKNIQYF
TGTGCCAGCAGCTTAGGTGGGGACAAAAACATTCAGTACTTC
>17|TRBD1|TRBV20-1|-|TRBJ2-7
CSARASNVGTGTYEQYF
TGCAGTGCTCGCGCCTCAAATGTCGGGACAGGGACATACGAGCAGTACTTC
>14|-|TRBV7-3|-|TRBJ1-1
CASSPDVWGTEAFF
TGTGCCAGCAGCCCTGACGTGTGGGGCACTGAAGCTTTCTTT
>13|-|TRBV7-2|-|TRBJ1-6
CASSVDTNSPLHF
TGTGCCAGCAGCGTCGACACAAATTCACCCCTCCACTTT